This T cell receptor (beta chain) was sequenced in a study of PD-L1 blockade in urothelial cancer. CDR1 is MNHNY and CDR2 is SVGAGI in the germline V gene (reference sequence). After removal of 5 bases from V and 9 bases from J, the junction contained 11 bases not matched to a gene. This CDR3 spans 16 amino acids. Sequenced by immunoSEQ multiplex PCR; TCRdb stores in-frame clones only, minus some. This sample has tens of thousands of clones; roughly 87% occur once, and the top ten carry over 7.5%. This clonotype was obtained from a man aged 65-85 years with urothelial cancer. The sequences come from PBMCs, collected around atezolizumab (anti-PD-L1) treatment. V and J are TRBV6-6 and TRBJ2-1; 12 bases map to TRBD2. The CDR3 sequence is CASSPTSGGPSPEQFF. CDR3 nucleotides: TGTGCCAGCAGTCCTACTAGCGGGGGGCCGTCCCCTGAGCAGTTCTTC.